The T cell receptor beta chain described here comes from a study of cytomegalovirus exposure and HLA in healthy donors (dated by TCRdb to the late 2010s). A note on the overall study: An earlier analysis of fewer than 750 of the donors reported 250 to 350 Gb of sequence data and 117 million unique TCR beta sequences obtained from about 179 million T cells. Approximately 300 gigabases of sequencing data and tens of millions of unique TCR sequences were included in an early release covering about 600 HLA-typed donors. The genetic ancestry cluster associated with self-reported Caucasian donors included 81% of the approximately 400 genotyped donors. The study was designed to test whether signatures of past pathogen exposure could be identified by cataloging public T cell receptors. The study used immunosequencing to profile the T cell repertoires of 666 subjects and linked those repertoires to cytomegalovirus serostatus. In addition to the first cohort of 666 subjects, a separate validation cohort of 120 different subjects was used. High-throughput TCR immunosequencing, statistical association of individual TCRs with disease status, and machine learning were combined to predict cytomegalovirus infection status. A later analysis re-examined previously published TCR beta repertoires from several hundred donors and added high-resolution HLA genotyping to investigate patterns of TCR occurrence. The later analysis used no new phenotypic data to find candidate immune exposures, relying instead on TCR beta sequences and their occurrence across donors. An earlier analysis of roughly 600 of the donors used high-throughput TCR beta sequencing to judge whether each TCR beta V gene segment behaved as functional or pseudogenic. Donor age, sex, ethnicity and CMV serostatus were compiled together with the repertoire data. A later genetic analysis took genome-wide SNP genotypes for about three fifths of the roughly 700 donors and used that subset as a discovery cohort. Every repertoire in the discovery cohort had been generated on one and the same sequencing platform. Both class I and class II loci were covered by HLA typing, at four-digit resolution. The number of donors typed differed by locus, with 629-630 for A, B, C, DRB1 and DQB1, about 500 for DQA1, 600 to 610 for DPA1, and about 450 for DPB1. Because of strong linkage in the cohort, five DR-DQ haplotypes were treated as single units for association and clustering. Among a few hundred genotyped donors of the cohort, an average of around 240,000 unique TCR beta nucleotide sequences were sequenced per donor, roughly a sixth of them non-productive. Overall results and qualifications from the work: Immune exposure information for the cohort was limited to CMV serostatus. The cohort was sequenced for TCR beta chains only, and without alpha or paired-chain data the features that could be detected were limited. The authors suggested that the approach could potentially be extended to other disease states and immunological phenotypes. Because counts were too low, roughly 17 rarely observed V segments, including chromosome 9 orphons, were left out of the earlier analysis of several hundred of the donors. Because the 87-base-pair reads could not distinguish some IMGT-functional V segments, including TRBV6-2 and TRBV6-3, those segments were excluded. Because some donors lacked HLA typing at each locus, the association tests relied only on the typed subset. Assigning TCR associations to individual alleles was difficult when HLA alleles, especially DR and DQ, strongly co-occurred. An association between a missense DCLRE1C variant and V-gene and J-gene trimming of TCR beta chains was found in a later genetic analysis and replicated in an independent cohort. Correlated functional status among segregating V segments might be attributable to linkage disequilibrium, but an unknown experimental factor could not be ruled out. Most CMV-associated TCR beta chains appeared to be HLA-restricted in a later analysis, and the HLA associations seemed to be driven largely by CMV exposure. In a later analysis, HLA-associated TCR beta chains showed more clonal expansion and lower generation probabilities than non-associated chains that were equally common. A further reported finding was that TCR beta sequences accurately predicted the HLA-A and HLA-B alleles for most subjects in the first cohort. A total of some 180 TCR beta chains were listed by the study as associated with cytomegalovirus. In a later analysis, 16,951 TCR beta sequences were associated with specific HLA alleles at a false discovery rate of 0.05. In an earlier analysis of about 540 of the donors, most TCR beta V segments were observed in productive rearrangements about 87% or about 30% of the time, broadly matching IMGT annotations. In a later analysis, TCR association rates were found to vary across HLA loci, with the most associated TCRs seen for DRB1 alleles and the fewest for HLA-C alleles. A few of the identified cytomegalovirus-associated TCR beta chains were confirmed in vitro to be specific for cytomegalovirus antigens. The sequencing pipeline was judged likely to have produced a cluster of highly shared sequence variants as a technical artifact. Across donors, most TCR sequences were observed very rarely, whereas some public TCRs were present in many individuals. In both the original and validation cohorts, the classifier was reported to diagnose cytomegalovirus status with high specificity and sensitivity. A later genetic analysis reported fewer N-insertions in productive TCRs among donors in an Asian-associated ancestry cluster than the roughly 700-donor mean. Roughly uniform sequencing depth across donors was assumed in presence/absence analyses, although this assumption may not hold. In a later analysis, several top co-occurrence clusters were reported to appear linked to parvovirus B19, influenza, CMV and Epstein-Barr virus.

The cohort was made up of 666 healthy bone marrow donors. All cohort members were sampled while nominally healthy, although unrecorded immune exposures were likely present. CMV serostatus was positive for roughly 290 and negative for 352 of the 666 cohort members, and was not recorded for this donor. Each donor provided a peripheral blood sample, and peripheral blood mononuclear cells were used for TCR beta sequencing. Genomic DNA was extracted from the blood cell samples with the Qiagen DNeasy Blood Extraction Kit. Trimming takes 1 base from V and 2 bases from J, and the germline ends sit 9 bases apart. Including cysteine and phenylalanine, the CDR3 has 14 amino acids. Left in the record is the CDR3 DNA by itself, 42 bases read in frame from the first base. CDR1 and CDR2, per the germline V gene, are SGHDT and YYEEEE. As to this clone: This receptor's antigen is unknown. Per-base quality was not reported, and no clone a single base away is much larger than it.

The library was generated by the immunoSEQ multiplex PCR assay. For the multiplex PCR, a mixture combining 60 forward primers for TCR Vbeta segments and 13 reverse primers for TCR Jbeta segments was used. The CDR3 region of rearranged TCR beta genes was amplified from genomic DNA by a multiplex PCR assay. The Illumina HiSeq System was used to sequence the amplified TCR beta libraries as 87-base-pair reads. Regarding the original processing steps: A later analysis tallied roughly 78 million unique TCR beta chains across the 600 to 700 repertoires, and 10 million to 11 million of those chains were shared by two or more donors. To remove PCR and sequencing errors, raw reads were error-corrected and collapsed into unique sequences using a nearest-neighbor algorithm that merged closely related sequences. V, D and J gene segments were assigned by aligning CDR3 sequences to IMGT reference sequences. For a sequence to be retained, at least a six-nucleotide match to both a V gene segment and a J gene segment was required. A rearrangement was called productive if the CDR3 had no stop codons and remained in frame with V and J, and every other rearrangement was called non-productive. CDR3 was defined by IMGT convention, running from the second conserved V-encoded cysteine to the conserved J-encoded phenylalanine. In an earlier analysis of more than 550 of the donors, sequences lacking an unambiguous match to a single V gene segment were excluded. An earlier analysis of just under 600 of the donors called V segments functional above 56.7% productive rearrangements and segregating when the between-donor standard deviation exceeded 5%. A statistical classification framework was built to diagnose cytomegalovirus status from the catalog of TCR beta chain sequences. In a later analysis, V and J genes were assigned by comparing TCR nucleotide sequences against IMGT/GENE-DB human TR gene sequences. The TCRdist pipeline was used in a later analysis to assign CDR3 sequences and most-parsimonious VDJ recombination scenarios. In a later analysis, each TCR beta chain was defined by its CDR3 amino acid sequence together with its V-gene family, and reads lacking a unique V-gene family were excluded. A later analysis removed several hundred highly shared, low-generation-probability nucleotide sequences to deal with suspected cross-contamination and a sequencing artifact. A later analysis calculated a clonal expansion index for each public chain from normalized within-repertoire ranks of inferred template counts. In a later analysis, generation probabilities were computed using a VDJ recombination model fitted to out-of-frame rearrangements, and the results were checked against IGoR. A later analysis scored TCR-TCR, TCR-HLA and TCR-CMV co-occurrence with hypergeometric tests, applying a repertoire-size bias correction to TCR pairs. To estimate false discovery rates, a later analysis permuted the HLA or CMV assignments 20 times. A later analysis grouped co-occurring TCRs with DBSCAN, adding TCRdist sequence similarity when clustering within HLA-allele-positive subsets. For co-occurrence clustering, repertoires with fewer than 30,000 or more than 120,000 public chains were excluded, along with a handful of repertoires with anomalous nucleotide sharing. TCRdb obtained this table from immuneACCESS and retained in-frame rearrangements with V and J assigned. These tables miss some clones; where compared with another copy, unresolved V genes account for less than half of the shortfall, and the remainder is unexplained. That table supplies the V and J calls and clone size; D and trimming were determined from the DNA. Present in this sample are some 91,000 clones, 64% of which were seen just once. The ten largest clones take up roughly 2.5% of the sample.

The source is a human donor in good health. Recombination linked TRBV5-6 to TRBJ1-1, with no confident D gene call. The sequenced sample consisted of PBMCs. The DNA sequence is TGTGCCAGCAGCTTGATATGGGCCAACACTGAAGCTTTCTTT. This encodes CASSLIWANTEAFF.